This entry is about one T cell receptor (beta chain). No antigen is known for it. The record originates from a study of cytomegalovirus exposure and HLA in healthy donors. General study findings and limits: The likely origin of a cluster of highly shared sequence variants was a sequencing artifact.

There are 13 residues in the CDR3. V was cut by 4 bases and J by 9 bases, with 11 bases left in between. The germline V gene has CDR1 SGHRS and CDR2 YFSETQ. PCR primers comprised 60 Vbeta and 13 Jbeta primers. Here immunoSEQ multiplex PCR was the method, and the copy in TCRdb shows in-frame clones only, minus some. This repertoire shows about 150,000 clones, over 70% found once; its top ten account for about 2%. Sequencing was performed on PBMCs. The genes are TRBV5-1 and TRBJ1-6; D not certain. The receptor's source is a man aged 25-45 years in good health and CMV-seronegative. DNA of the CDR3: TGCGCCAGCAGCGGCCGCTCGGGTTCACCCCTCCACTTT. Its protein is CASSGRSGSPLHF.